The 17 T cell receptor beta chains below come from one sample, sequenced in a study of shared clonotypes between healthy human individuals. Measured with immunoSEQ multiplex PCR; TCRdb has only the in-frame clones, and not every one. This table holds roughly 2.1 million clones, about 92% found once. Terminally differentiated effector memory CD45RA+ cells were excluded by CCR7 positive selection of CD45RO-negative cells. Sequenced sample: naive CD8+ T cells from PBMCs. The source is a man between 18 and 29 years old in good health. Some clones in this sample may be carry-over from other donors' samples.

The rearrangement joins TRBV28 to TRBJ1-5; D is perhaps TRBD1 (5 bases). The V gene's germline CDR1 is MDHEN and CDR2 SYDVKM. The CDR3 is 16 amino acids. The ends were cut back, 2 bases at V and 6 bases at J, with 17 bases in the middle. The CDR3, as DNA: TGTGCCAGCAGTTTACCCCAAATCAGGGCAAGTCAGCCCCAGCATTTT. Its translation is CASSLPQIRASQPQHF.

DNA for the CDR3: TGTGCCAGCAGGAGGGGGTACACTGAAGCTTTCTTT. Protein product: CASRRGYTEAFF. This chain uses TRBV27 with TRBJ1-1; maybe TRBD1 (6 bases). The CDR3 is 12 amino acids. Trimming took off 6 bases at V and 3 bases at J, with 8 bases between the two ends. Germline CDR1 reads MNHEY; CDR2 reads SMNVEV (reference sequence).

The J gene is TRBJ1-5, the V gene TRBV7-9; D is uncertain. CDR1 is SEHNR and CDR2 is FQNEAQ in the germline V gene (reference sequence). V lost 8 bases, J lost 1 base, and 12 bases lay in between. The CDR3 length is 14 residues. The CDR3 DNA reads as TGTGCCAGCGGGGTCCCGGAGAGCAATCAGCCCCAGCATTTT. Residues: CASGVPESNQPQHF.

This chain joins TRBV9 and TRBJ1-1; TRBD1 matches at 7 bases. CDR1 is SGDLS, CDR2 YYNGEE, per germline. Trimming took 0 bases from V and 8 from J; bases not matched to a gene: 7. The CDR3 totals 14 residues. CDR3 sequence: CASSVALGGQEAFF. CDR3 coding DNA: TGTGCCAGCAGCGTAGCTTTAGGGGGACAGGAAGCTTTCTTT. The variable domain in full, completed from reference TRBV9 and TRBJ1-1, reads DSGVTQTPKHLITATGQRVTLRCSPRSGDLSVYWYQQSLDQGLQFLIQYYNGEERAKGNILERFSAQQFPDLHSELNLSSLELGDSALYFCASSVALGGQEAFFGQGTRLTVV.

The chain employs TRBV14 and TRBJ2-1; weak D call: TRBD2 (6 bases). In germline, CDR1 is SGHDN, CDR2 FVKESK. CDR3 length: 17 amino acids. V lost 1 base and J lost 7, with 20 bases in between. CDR3 bases: TGTGCCAGCAGCCAAGTCTGGGGGAGGTTGCCGGCGAATGAGCAGTTCTTC. It yields the protein CASSQVWGRLPANEQFF.

The chain links TRBV11-2 to TRBJ2-6; D is unclear. The CDR3 loop spans 19 amino acids. V was clipped by 0 bases and J by 0 bases, with 15 bases between them. Germline V gene data show CDR1 as SGHAT and CDR2 as FQNNGV. As DNA, the CDR3 is TGTGCCAGCAGCTTAGATATTGGGCTTTGGAGCTCTGGGGCCAACGTCCTGACTTTC. Its translation: CASSLDIGLWSSGANVLTF.

This chain uses TRBV18 with TRBJ2-1, with D maybe TRBD1 (6 bases). V lost 4 bases and J 8 bases, leaving 18 bases between the germline ends. The CDR3 sequence is 15 residues long. CDR1 and CDR2 (germline): KGHSH, LQKENI. CDR3 sequence: CASSHGQYSGDEQFF. The CDR3 region has the DNA TGTGCCAGCTCACACGGACAGTATTCCGGCGATGAGCAGTTCTTC.

This clone was seen a single time. The genes are TRBV5-1 and TRBJ2-7; 15 nucleotides align to TRBD2. This CDR3 has 18 amino acids. J lost 0 bases, V lost 4 bases, and 8 bases had no gene match. The V gene's germline CDR1 is SGHRS and CDR2 YFSETQ. Here the CDR3 reads CASSLGLAGGPDSYEQYF. CDR3 DNA sequence: TGCGCCAGCAGCCTAGGACTAGCGGGAGGGCCGGACTCCTACGAGCAGTACTTC. Looking up the rest from reference TRBV5-1 and TRBJ2-7 gives the full variable domain: KAGVTQTPRYLIKTRGQQVTLSCSPISGHRSVSWYQQTPGQGLQFLFEYFSETQRNKGNFPGRFSGRQFSNSRSEMNVSTLELGDSALYLCASSLGLAGGPDSYEQYFGPGTRLTVT.

V gene TRBV27 combines with J gene TRBJ2-3; D may be TRBD1 or TRBD2 (6 bases each). The V gene's germline CDR1 is MNHEY and CDR2 SMNVEV (reference sequence). This CDR3 contains 19 residues. V was shortened by 1 base and J by 4 bases, with 24 bases between the two germline ends. CDR3 sequence: CASSLLGPLGGEGADTQYF. CDR3 in DNA: TGTGCCAGCAGTTTATTGGGCCCCCTCGGGGGCGAGGGTGCAGATACGCAGTATTTT.

This clone was detected once. This chain links TRBV9 with TRBJ1-2; 11 nucleotides agree with TRBD1. Germline lookup yields CDR1 SGDLS and CDR2 YYNGEE. This CDR3 has 14 amino acids. Trimming at V came to 0 bases and at J to 10 bases, leaving 5 bases not matched to a gene. The CDR3 DNA is TGTGCCAGCAGCGTAGGGGACAGGGGGTTCGCCTACACCTTC. Amino acid sequence: CASSVGDRGFAYTF.

The chain has TRBV2 and TRBJ1-1, with D maybe TRBD1 (5 bases). Germline CDR1 is SNHLY and CDR2 is FYNNEI. There are 14 residues in the CDR3. Trimming took 7 bases from V and 2 from J, leaving 14 bases between them. The CDR3 loop is CASTSGGSNTEAFF. Here the CDR3 DNA reads TGTGCCAGCACCAGCGGGGGATCCAACACTGAAGCTTTCTTT. The variable domain in full, with the rest retrieved from reference TRBV2 and TRBJ1-1, is EPEVTQTPSHQVTQMGQEVILRCVPISNHLYFYWYRQILGQKVEFLVSFYNNEISEKSEIFDDQFSVERPDGSNFTLKIRSTKLEDSAMYFCASTSGGSNTEAFFGQGTRLTVV.

This chain connects TRBV6-5 to TRBJ2-4; D is possibly TRBD1 (5 bases). The V gene lost 0 bases and the J gene lost 13 bases, with 13 bases spanning the gap. This CDR3 has 13 amino acids. CDR1 and CDR2 (germline): MNHEY, SVGAGI. CDR3 nucleotide sequence: TGTGCCAGCAGTTACTCAACCAGGGCAAGCCAGTACTTC. Amino acids: CASSYSTRASQYF.

V usage is TRBV28 and J usage is TRBJ2-1, with 7 bases identical to TRBD1. The CDR3 contains 15 residues. CDR1 is MDHEN, CDR2 SYDVKM, per germline. After removal of 1 base from V and 8 bases from J, the junction contained 8 bases not matched to a gene. The CDR3 sequence is CASSLLANQGDEQFF. CDR3 nucleotides: TGTGCCAGCAGTTTATTGGCTAATCAGGGGGATGAGCAGTTCTTC.

The gene calls are TRBV15 and TRBJ2-7; possibly TRBD2 for D (5 bases). This CDR3 comprises 12 residues. Trimming stripped 6 bases from V and 3 bases from J, with 9 bases between. Germline V gene data show CDR1 as LNHNV and CDR2 as YYDKDF (reference sequence). The CDR3 protein is CATRSGHYEQYF. Written as DNA, the CDR3 is TGTGCCACCAGGAGCGGCCACTACGAGCAGTACTTC. The whole variable domain, filled in from reference TRBV15 and TRBJ2-7, reads DAMVIQNPRYQVTQFGKPVTLSCSQTLNHNVMYWYQQKSSQAPKLLFHYYDKDFNNEADTPDNFQSRRPNTSFCFLDIRSPGLGDTAMYLCATRSGHYEQYFGPGTRLTVT.

This chain connects TRBV5-1 to TRBJ2-3; the D gene is possibly TRBD2 (6 bases). This CDR3 is 17 amino acids long. V was shortened by 3 bases and J by 8 bases, with 25 bases between the two germline ends. Germline CDR1 is SGHRS and CDR2 is YFSETQ. The CDR3 protein is CASSSPPSPTGARTQYF. CDR3 in DNA: TGCGCCAGCAGCTCACCCCCGAGCCCCACGGGAGCCCGTACGCAGTATTTT.

As DNA, the CDR3 is TGTGCCAGCAGTGCAGTCGAAGCTTTCTTT. Its protein product is CASSAVEAFF. The rearrangement joins TRBV6-6 to TRBJ1-1; no clear D. Germline CDR1 is MNHNY and CDR2 is SVGAGI (reference sequence). V shed 5 bases and J shed 8 bases, with 6 bases lying between them. The CDR3 has 10 amino acids.

The V call is TRBV11-2, the J call TRBJ2-5, with 7 nucleotides matching TRBD2. Trimming took 1 base from V and 5 from J; bases not matched to a gene: 7. There are 15 residues in the CDR3. The germline CDR1 and CDR2 sequences are SGHAT and FQNNGV. The DNA for the CDR3 is TGTGCCAGCAGCTTAGTGGGGGGGGTCGGCGAGACCCAGTACTTC. Translation: CASSLVGGVGETQYF.